This TCR beta chain stems from a study of T cells in Graves' hyperthyroidism and ophthalmopathy. The sample holds many counts of this clonotype. The germline V gene has CDR1 SNHLY and CDR2 FYNNEI. The V end was cut by 6 bases, the J end by 0 bases, with 14 bases between. The CDR3 runs to 15 residues. TCR beta CDR3 sequences were amplified from RNA transcripts. First-round RT-PCR of the TCR CDR3 relied on the HTBI primer set. TCRdb ran MiXCR on the multiplex PCR reads and lists one entry per CDR3 protein. The repertoire consists of hundreds of thousands of distinct CDR3 sequences, with about 45% occurring once and the leading ten covering just under 8.5%.

Sequencing was done on a sample of peripheral blood or thyroid tissue (not recorded which). The chain combines TRBV2 with TRBJ1-2; no firm D call. The sequence came from a young woman with Graves' hyperthyroidism. CDR3 nucleotide sequence: TGTGCCAGCAGGTTGCAGCGGGATACTAACTATGGCTACACCTTC. It is translated as CASRLQRDTNYGYTF.